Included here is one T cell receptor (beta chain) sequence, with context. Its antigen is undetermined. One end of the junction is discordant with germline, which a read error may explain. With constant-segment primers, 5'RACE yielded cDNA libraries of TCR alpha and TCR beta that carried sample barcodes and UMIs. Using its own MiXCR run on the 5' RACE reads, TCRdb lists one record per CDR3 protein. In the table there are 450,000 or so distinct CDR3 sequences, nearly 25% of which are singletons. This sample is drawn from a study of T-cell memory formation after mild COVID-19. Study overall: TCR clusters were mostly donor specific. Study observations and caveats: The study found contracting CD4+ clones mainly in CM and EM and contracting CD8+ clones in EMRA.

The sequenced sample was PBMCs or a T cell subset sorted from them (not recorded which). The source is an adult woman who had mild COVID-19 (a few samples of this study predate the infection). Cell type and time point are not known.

CDR3 region: CACSVVQPKNIQYF. In nucleotides, the CDR3 is TGTGCCTGTAGTGTGGTGCAACCCAAAAACATTCAGTACTTC. V is TRBV30 and J is TRBJ2-4; D is undetermined. The germline gives CDR1 GTSNPN, CDR2 SVGIG (reference sequence). The CDR3 is 14 amino acids.